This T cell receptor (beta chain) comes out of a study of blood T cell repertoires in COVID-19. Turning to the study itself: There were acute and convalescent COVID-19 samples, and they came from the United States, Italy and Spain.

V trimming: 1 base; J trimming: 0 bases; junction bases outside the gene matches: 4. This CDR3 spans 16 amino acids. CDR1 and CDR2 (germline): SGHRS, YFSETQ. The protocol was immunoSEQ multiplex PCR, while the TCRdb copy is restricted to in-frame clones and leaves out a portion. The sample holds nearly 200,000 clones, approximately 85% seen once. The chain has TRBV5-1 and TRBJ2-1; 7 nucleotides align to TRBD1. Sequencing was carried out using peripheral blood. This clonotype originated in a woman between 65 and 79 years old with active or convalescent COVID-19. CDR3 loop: CASSLTGAHSYNEQFF. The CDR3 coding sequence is TGCGCCAGCAGCTTGACAGGGGCCCACTCCTACAATGAGCAGTTCTTC.